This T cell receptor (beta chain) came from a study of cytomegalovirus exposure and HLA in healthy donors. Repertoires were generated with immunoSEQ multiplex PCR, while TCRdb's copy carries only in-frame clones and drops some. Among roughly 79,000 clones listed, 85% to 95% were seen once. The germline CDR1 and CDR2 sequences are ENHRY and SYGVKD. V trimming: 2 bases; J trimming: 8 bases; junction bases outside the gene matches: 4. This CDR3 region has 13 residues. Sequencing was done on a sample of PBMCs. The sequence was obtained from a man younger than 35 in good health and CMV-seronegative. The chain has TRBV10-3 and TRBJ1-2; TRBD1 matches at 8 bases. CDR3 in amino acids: CAISEPDRGGYTF. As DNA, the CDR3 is TGTGCCATCAGTGAGCCCGACAGGGGAGGCTACACCTTC.